The T cell receptor (beta chain) described here comes from a study of Graves' ophthalmopathy and Graves' hyperthyroidism. Study details: Sampling took place at initial diagnosis, with peripheral blood obtained before any treatment.

TCR beta CDR3 regions were amplified from RNA transcripts. Second-round multiplex PCR came after a first-round RT-PCR that employed HTBI primers. TCRdb independently ran MiXCR on the multiplex PCR reads; one entry per CDR3 protein. The sample shows hundreds of thousands of distinct CDR3 sequences, 22% of them seen only once. The study's findings and limits: A model built from 13 signatures distinguished ophthalmopathy from stable hyperthyroidism with roughly 90% sensitivity and approximately 80% specificity.

This clonotype appeared many times. Its antigen is currently unknown. Where ophthalmopathy was absent within 18 months of follow-up, hyperthyroidism was stable. V shed 7 bases, J shed 7 bases, and the junction held 8 bases outside the gene matches. CDR3 length: 15 amino acids. The J gene is TRBJ2-2, the V gene TRBV12-3 or TRBV12-4, with 11 nucleotides matching TRBD1. The material sequenced was peripheral blood. The sequence came from a woman aged 18-30 years with stable Graves' hyperthyroidism. Some clones in this sample may be carry-over from other donors' samples. CDR3 region: CASNPGQGVIGELFF. DNA of the CDR3: TGTGCCAGCAATCCGGGACAGGGGGTTATCGGGGAGCTGTTTTTT.